Here is one T cell receptor (beta chain) with its context. Original analysis: Amplification from reference gene primers served as the basis for estimated nucleated cell counts. Measured with immunoSEQ multiplex PCR; TCRdb has only the in-frame clones, and not every one. V, J and clone size were drawn from that table, and D and trimming were deduced from the DNA. The sample yields about 500,000 clones, roughly 87% seen once. These data are taken from a study of blood T cell repertoires in COVID-19. On the study more broadly: The United States, Italy and Spain were the sources of the acute and convalescent COVID-19 samples. The analysed material was cDNA or gDNA that came from T cells, B-cell-depleted T cells, or PBMCs.

Cohort placement rested on clinical history that participants reported themselves. Germline CDR1 is LGHDT and CDR2 is YNNKEL (reference sequence). This CDR3 spans 18 amino acids. With V trimmed by 0 bases and J by 1 base, 8 bases remained unmatched. Sequenced material: PBMCs or T cells enriched from blood (not recorded which). The chain combines TRBV3-1 (or the pseudogene TRBV3-2) with TRBJ2-1; 8 bases are a match to TRBD1. This clonotype was obtained from a woman aged 18-29 years who had recovered from COVID-19. CDR3 nucleotides: TGTGCCAGCAGCCAAGAATCTCCCTGGACAGGGTCCTACAATGAGCAGTTCTTC. It specifies CASSQESPWTGSYNEQFF.